These 21 T cell receptor beta chains share one sample of origin, sequenced in a study of blood T cell repertoires in COVID-19. The method was immunoSEQ multiplex PCR; TCRdb's version includes in-frame clones alone and lacks a portion of them. The data contain around 130,000 clones, less than 85% of them seen just once; the ten biggest clones take up about 17%. The sequenced sample was peripheral blood. The receptors were sampled from an elderly woman with acute or convalescent COVID-19.

The chain's CDR3 is CASSPTGLYYEQYF. The CDR3 nucleotides read TGTGCCAGCAGCCCGACAGGGCTCTACTACGAGCAGTACTTC. This chain joins TRBV27 and TRBJ2-7; 7 bases are shared with TRBD1. The CDR3 spans 14 residues. Germline loops: CDR1 MNHEY, CDR2 SMNVEV (reference sequence). Trimming took 6 bases from V and 3 from J; bases not matched to a gene: 8.

The J gene is TRBJ1-5, the V gene TRBV6-6; unclear D gene. Germline CDR1 MNHNY, CDR2 SVGAGI (reference sequence). The length of the CDR3 is 15 residues. V lost 0 bases to trimming and J lost 5 bases, with 11 bases between them. CDR3 in DNA: TGTGCCAGCAGTTACTCTCGGGGAAGGGATCAGCCCCAGCATTTT. This gives the protein CASSYSRGRDQPQHF.

Worth noting for this clone: Other DNA sequences in the sample encode the same CDR3. The chain combines TRBV18 with TRBJ1-1, with 11 bases identical to TRBD1. V was clipped by 5 bases and J by 2 bases; unmatched bases: 4. Germline CDR1 reads KGHSH; CDR2 reads LQKENI. This CDR3 contains 15 residues. CDR3 DNA sequence: TGTGCCAGCTCAAGGGACAGGGGGGAAAACACTGAAGCTTTCTTT. Its protein product is CASSRDRGENTEAFF.

The chain combines TRBV5-4 with TRBJ1-6, with 9 bases matching TRBD1. V lost 4 bases to trimming and J lost 7 bases; unmatched junction nucleotides: 9. Germline loops: CDR1 SGHNT, CDR2 YYREEE (reference sequence). There are 16 residues in the CDR3. In DNA, the CDR3 is TGTGCCAGCAGCCCGAGGACAGGGGCGGAGAATTCACCCCTCCACTTT. The encoded protein is CASSPRTGAENSPLHF.

This chain joins TRBV9 and TRBJ2-2; D may be TRBD1 (5 bases). Trimming took 0 bases from V and 0 from J, leaving 9 bases between them. Germline V gives CDR1 SGDLS, CDR2 YYNGEE. The CDR3 is 16 amino acids. CDR3 nucleotide sequence: TGTGCCAGCAGCGTAGGACAGTCCGCGAACACCGGGGAGCTGTTTTTT. Encoded protein: CASSVGQSANTGELFF.

CDR3 region: CARIRDRACVCYGYTF. The CDR3 DNA reads as TGCGCCAGGATCCGGGACAGGGCTTGCGTATGCTATGGCTACACCTTC. This chain links TRBV4-3 with TRBJ1-2, with 9 bases fitting TRBD1. This CDR3 has 16 residues. Trimming cost V 9 bases and J 4 bases; bases outside gene matches: 15. The V gene's germline CDR1 is LGHNA and CDR2 YSLEER.

This clone was picked up one time. The chain employs TRBV7-9 and TRBJ2-5; 8 nucleotides align to TRBD2. V gave up 5 bases and J gave up 5 bases; unmatched junction bases: 10. This CDR3 has 15 residues. Germline V gene sequence: CDR1 SEHNR, CDR2 FQNEAQ (reference sequence). DNA for the CDR3: TGTGCCAGCAGCCACGGCGGGGGGCGCGGGGAGACCCAGTACTTC. Its translation is CASSHGGGRGETQYF.

V is TRBV30 and J is TRBJ2-2, with D tentatively TRBD1 or TRBD2 (5 bases each). This CDR3 is 13 amino acids long. Germline V gene sequence: CDR1 GTSNPN, CDR2 SVGIG (reference sequence). V shed 5 bases and J shed 4 bases, with 11 bases lying between them. CDR3 protein: CAWEGLPTGELFF. The DNA of the CDR3 is TGTGCCTGGGAGGGGTTACCCACCGGGGAGCTGTTTTTT.

This chain joins TRBV3-1 (or the pseudogene TRBV3-2) and TRBJ1-1; D remains unclear. V was trimmed by 6 bases and J by 8 bases, leaving 16 bases between them. The CDR3 runs to 13 residues. In germline, CDR1 is LGHDT, CDR2 YNNKEL (reference sequence). Here the CDR3 reads CASSPNQKLEAFF. The CDR3 region has the DNA TGTGCCAGCAGTCCTAATCAGAAACTAGAAGCTTTCTTT.

The table lists this clone with a few counts. The chain joins TRBV29-1 to TRBJ1-1, with 10 bases fitting TRBD1. After removal of 2 bases from V and 5 bases from J, the junction contained 2 bases not matched to a gene. The germline CDR1 and CDR2 sequences are SQVTM and ANQGSEA. The CDR3 has 13 residues. In DNA, the CDR3 is TGCAGCGTTGAAAGGGACAGGGGAACTGAAGCTTTCTTT. It is translated as CSVERDRGTEAFF.

V and J are TRBV19 and TRBJ1-5; 10 bases agree with TRBD1. V lost 7 bases and J lost 5; bases outside the gene matches: 2. Germline V lookup: CDR1 LNHDA, CDR2 SQIVND (reference sequence). This CDR3 has 13 amino acids. CDR3 protein: CASMGQGYQPQHF. In DNA form, the CDR3 reads TGTGCCAGTATGGGACAGGGGTATCAGCCCCAGCATTTT.

This chain joins TRBV4-3 and TRBJ2-4, with 12 bases aligning to TRBD2. Germline lookup yields CDR1 LGHNA and CDR2 YSLEER. Unmatched junction bases numbered 9, after V lost 4 bases and J lost 11 bases. The length of the CDR3 is 15 residues. CDR3 protein: CASSPSTSGRTVQYF. CDR3 bases: TGCGCCAGCAGCCCGTCAACTAGCGGGAGGACGGTTCAGTACTTC.

Concerning this clone itself: Other DNA sequences from this sample encode an identical CDR3 as well. The V gene is TRBV18, the J gene TRBJ1-1; D gene ambiguous. Germline CDR1 and CDR2: KGHSH and LQKENI. Between the trimmed V and J ends, which lost 3 bases and 1 base, there was a span of 6 bases. The CDR3 is 13 residues long. CDR3 DNA sequence: TGTGCCAGCTCACCCGCGGGGAACACTGAAGCTTTCTTT. Amino acid sequence: CASSPAGNTEAFF.

The genes are TRBV6-6 and TRBJ2-1; 9 bases map to TRBD1. CDR3 size: 14 residues. Trimming took 5 bases from V and 7 from J; bases not matched to a gene: 6. Germline-derived CDR1 and CDR2 are MNHNY and SVGAGI (reference sequence). The CDR3 sequence: CASSIDRGNNEQFF. DNA of the CDR3: TGTGCCAGCAGTATCGACAGGGGGAATAATGAGCAGTTCTTC.

The V and J genes are TRBV19 and TRBJ2-3, with D maybe TRBD2 (5 bases). The CDR3 runs 15 residues. CDR1 and CDR2 from the germline V gene are LNHDA and SQIVND (reference sequence). Trimming took 3 bases from V and 3 from J, leaving 13 bases between them. CDR3 sequence (DNA): TGTGCCAGTAGTATTGGGCGGGTAATAACAGATACGCAGTATTTT. It codes for CASSIGRVITDTQYF. The whole variable domain, filled in from reference TRBV19 and TRBJ2-3, reads DGGITQSPKYLFRKEGQNVTLSCEQNLNHDAMYWYRQDPGQGLRLIYYSQIVNDFQKGDIAEGYSVSREKKESFPLTVTSAQKNPTAFYLCASSIGRVITDTQYFGPGTRLTVL.

The J gene is TRBJ1-2, the V gene TRBV7-9, with 7 bases matching TRBD1. The CDR3 is 13 residues long. V trimming: 4 bases; J trimming: 8 bases; junction bases outside the gene matches: 7. Germline CDR1 and CDR2: SEHNR and FQNEAQ (reference sequence). For the CDR3, the DNA is TGTGCCAGCAGCTCTCAGGGGGTCGAAGGCTACACCTTC. Its translation: CASSSQGVEGYTF.

This clone showed up just once. The rearrangement joins TRBV19 to TRBJ1-1, with 7 bases aligning to TRBD1. Germline CDR1 reads LNHDA; CDR2 reads SQIVND (reference sequence). V shed 8 bases, J shed 5 bases, and the junction held 17 bases outside the gene matches. The CDR3 is made up of 16 amino acids. The CDR3 DNA sequence: TGTGCCAGTGAGCCTCACGGGACCCCAGGGGGGACTGAAGCTTTCTTT. It encodes CASEPHGTPGGTEAFF.

The chain joins TRBV5-1 to TRBJ2-6; no definite D call. Looked up from germline, CDR1 is SGHRS and CDR2 is YFSETQ. This CDR3 has 16 amino acids. V lost 0 bases and J lost 0, with 7 bases in between. CDR3 loop: CASSLGHLSGANVLTF. The CDR3 bases are TGCGCCAGCAGCTTGGGGCACCTCTCTGGGGCCAACGTCCTGACTTTC.

This chain links TRBV29-1 with TRBJ1-1; no definite D call. CDR3 length equals 15 residues. V was trimmed by 4 bases and J by 4 bases, leaving 19 bases between them. Germline assignment: CDR1 SQVTM and CDR2 ANQGSEA. The DNA for the CDR3 is TGCAGCGTTGGACCCCCAGGTTGGATTGGCACTGAAGCTTTCTTT. Encoded protein: CSVGPPGWIGTEAFF. Complete variable domain (other parts from reference TRBV29-1 and TRBJ1-1): SAVISQKPSRDICQRGTSLTIQCQVDSQVTMMFWYRQQPGQSLTLIATANQGSEATYESGFVIDKFPISRPNLTFSTLTVSNMSPEDSSIYLCSVGPPGWIGTEAFFGQGTRLTVV.

V gene TRBV29-1 combines with J gene TRBJ2-2; weak D call: TRBD1 (5 bases). The germline V gene has CDR1 SQVTM and CDR2 ANQGSEA. This CDR3 has 13 amino acids. Trimming stripped 3 bases from V and 5 bases from J, with 10 bases between. The CDR3 is CSVEGRVTGELFF. Written as DNA, the CDR3 is TGCAGCGTTGAGGGCAGGGTTACCGGGGAGCTGTTTTTT.

The chain recombines TRBV25-1 with TRBJ1-4; 7 bases map to TRBD1. Germline CDR1 and CDR2: MGHDK and SYGVNS. The length of the CDR3 is 15 residues. V was pared by 5 bases and J by 4 bases, with 7 bases of the junction left unmatched. In DNA form, the CDR3 reads TGTGCCAGCAGTCCTCTGACAGGGTTTAATGAAAAACTGTTTTTT. Translating it yields CASSPLTGFNEKLFF.